This is a list of T cell receptor beta chains from one sample in a study of Graves' ophthalmopathy and Graves' hyperthyroidism. Via MiXCR, TCRdb re-called the multiplex PCR reads, giving one row per CDR3 protein. Of approximately 700,000 distinct CDR3 sequences listed, about two fifths are singletons. Material for sequencing was peripheral blood. Source of these receptors: an adult man with Graves' ophthalmopathy. Both conserved end residues are trimmed from each CDR3. Rows give clone size only sometimes, using once, few, many, or a class for an expanded clone.

v_call clone_size cdr3_aa
TRBV6-6 many ASRPVGQGSTEAF
TRBV29-1 . SVRQGTNQPQH
TRBV9 many ASSPRPSGKETQY
TRBV5-1 . ASSSGTDYT
TRBV5-7 many ASSTDRGFGQPQH
TRBV6-1 few ASIGWGNSSGNTIY
TRBV24-1 few ATSERTYTQY
TRBV2 many ASRTSGQETQY
TRBV19 many ASSIDQYSNQPQH
TRBV7-3 . ASSFGTGAYNQPQH
TRBV19 . ASMDRATGNTEAF
TRBV10-3 . ASRRDSPSSYNSPLH
TRBV25-1 once ASSEWGTSGRYEQY
TRBV19 many ASSIGELGTEAF
TRBV7-2 . ASSQVFRGSPPHETQY
TRBV10-3 many ASSAGTGSEKLF
TRBV14 many ASSQGSGVTGGPQETQY
TRBV4-1 few ASSRTADVNNQPQH
TRBV15 . ATSKGQGNEQY
TRBV29-1 . SVVPGGQGYGYT
TRBV9 . ASSQSLGQRNTEAF
TRBV5-5 . ASSRGQGTNTEAF
TRBV6-6 many AHRQGNTIY
TRBV12-3/TRBV12-4 many ASGYSATNEKLF
TRBV7-8 many ASSLGQRNYGYT
TRBV12-3/TRBV12-4 many ASRTGANVLT
TRBV29-1 . SVEMGGLSGYT
TRBV29-1 . SLAAETGNRLYEQY
TRBV12-3/TRBV12-4 . ASRTTTKAS
TRBV6-1 . ASSYSQTVPYEQY
TRBV5-1 many ASSRPGTGFYEQY
TRBV19 many ASSMGGPGGNQPQH
TRBV29-1 . SVEVKRSLSGANVLT
TRBV19 . ASGVLYEQY
TRBV12-3/TRBV12-4 many ASTYGTETQY
TRBV2 . ASSAQGDSGNTIY
TRBV18 . ASSPDGTTVSYEQY
TRBV6-6 few AISEGGRSDEH
TRBV7-2 . ASSKDRVTGEQY
TRBV15 many ATSRVVESEQY
TRBV7-6 many ASSGMDRGEAF
TRBV2 . ASSAWELF
TRBV25-1 . ASIAGVEQF
TRBV7-8 . ASSLVWGGLNEQC
TRBV6-4 once ASSARGDRGTYEQY
TRBV7-9 . ASSLPGINSPLH
TRBV9 many ASSVTPEYQETQY
TRBV29-1 once RLQPSGELF
TRBV10-2 many ASRGSGANVLT
TRBV12-3/TRBV12-4 few AWGRSDFDTGELF
TRBV5-1 few ASSLGRSSYEQY
TRBV9 . ASSLRGAARTHYGYT
TRBV20-1 . SAGRTRASYEQY
TRBV20-1 . SAKPGQGAANEKLF
TRBV12-3/TRBV12-4 . ASGLVLAGGPETQY
TRBV25-1 . ARRQGQPQH
TRBV4-2 . ASSLDIGNQPQH
TRBV29-1 few SVEEGQYNEQF
TRBV15 few ATSREGRTEA
TRBV4-1 few ASSQATEGSEAF